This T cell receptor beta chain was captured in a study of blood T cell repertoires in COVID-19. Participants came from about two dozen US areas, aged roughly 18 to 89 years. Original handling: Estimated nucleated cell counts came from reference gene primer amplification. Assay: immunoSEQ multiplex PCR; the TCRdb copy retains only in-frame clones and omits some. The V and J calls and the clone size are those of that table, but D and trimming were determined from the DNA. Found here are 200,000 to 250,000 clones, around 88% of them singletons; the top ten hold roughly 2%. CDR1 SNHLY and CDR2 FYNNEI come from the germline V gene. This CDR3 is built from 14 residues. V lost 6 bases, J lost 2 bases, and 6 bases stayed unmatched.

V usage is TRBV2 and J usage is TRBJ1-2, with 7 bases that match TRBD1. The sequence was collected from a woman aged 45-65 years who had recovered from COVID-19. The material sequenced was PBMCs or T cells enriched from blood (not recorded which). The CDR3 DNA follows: TGTGCCAGCAGCTCCCCGACAGGGAACTATGGCTACACCTTC. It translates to CASSSPTGNYGYTF.